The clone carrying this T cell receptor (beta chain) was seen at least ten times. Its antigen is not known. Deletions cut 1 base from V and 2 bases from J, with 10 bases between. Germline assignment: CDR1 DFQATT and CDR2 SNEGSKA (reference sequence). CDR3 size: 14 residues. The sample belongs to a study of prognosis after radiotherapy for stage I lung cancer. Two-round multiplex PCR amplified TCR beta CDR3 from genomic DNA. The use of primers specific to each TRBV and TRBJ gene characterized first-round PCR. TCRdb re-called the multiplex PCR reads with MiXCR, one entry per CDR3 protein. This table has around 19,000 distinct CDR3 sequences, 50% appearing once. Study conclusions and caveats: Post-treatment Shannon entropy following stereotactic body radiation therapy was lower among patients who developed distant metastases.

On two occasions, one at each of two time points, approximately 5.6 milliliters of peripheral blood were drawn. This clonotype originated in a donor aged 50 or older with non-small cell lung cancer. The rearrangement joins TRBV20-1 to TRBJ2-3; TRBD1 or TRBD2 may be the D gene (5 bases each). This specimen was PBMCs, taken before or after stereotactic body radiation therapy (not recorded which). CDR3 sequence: CSARVSGPTDTQYF. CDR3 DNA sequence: TGCAGTGCTAGAGTGTCGGGACCCACAGATACGCAGTATTTT.